These T cell receptor beta chains were read from a single sample in a study of cytomegalovirus exposure and HLA in healthy donors. The data were produced by immunoSEQ multiplex PCR, yet TCRdb's version contains in-frame clones alone and is incomplete. The table records approximately 150,000 clones, roughly four fifths of them present only once. Sequenced: PBMCs. The receptors shown here come from a middle-aged woman in good health and CMV-seronegative. Each CDR3 is given with its conserved first and last residue. A D gene is named only where the DNA matches it firmly. Size tells how often a clone was seen (once, few, many) or the class of an expanded clone, and some rows leave it out.

j_gene: TRBJ1-2; v_gene: TRBV19; d_gene: NA; abundance: NA; CDR3aa: CASLRQAAANYGYTF; CDR3nt: TGTGCCAGCCTCCGACAGGCGGCAGCTAACTATGGCTACACCTTC
j_gene: TRBJ2-7; v_gene: TRBV30; d_gene: NA; abundance: NA; CDR3aa: CAWSAGYEQYF; CDR3nt: TGTGCCTGGAGTGCGGGGTACGAGCAGTACTTC
j_gene: TRBJ1-5; v_gene: TRBV5-6; d_gene: NA; abundance: NA; CDR3aa: CASSFGGGQPQHF; CDR3nt: TGTGCCAGCAGCTTCGGGGGGGGTCAGCCCCAGCATTTT
j_gene: TRBJ1-1; v_gene: TRBV29-1; d_gene: TRBD1; abundance: NA; CDR3aa: CSVDGQGYTEAFF; CDR3nt: TGCAGCGTTGACGGACAGGGGTACACTGAAGCTTTCTTT
j_gene: TRBJ2-3; v_gene: TRBV4-1; d_gene: TRBD1; abundance: NA; CDR3aa: CASSAPGQGVVTQYF; CDR3nt: TGCGCCAGCAGCGCCCCGGGACAGGGGGTGGTTACGCAGTATTTT
j_gene: TRBJ1-5; v_gene: TRBV19; d_gene: NA; abundance: NA; CDR3aa: CASSIGHRNQPQHF; CDR3nt: TGTGCCAGTAGTATCGGACATCGGAATCAGCCCCAGCATTTT
j_gene: TRBJ2-7; v_gene: TRBV15; d_gene: NA; abundance: NA; CDR3aa: CATSRGPRAYEQYF; CDR3nt: TGTGCCACCAGCAGAGGCCCGCGCGCCTACGAGCAGTACTTC
j_gene: TRBJ1-2; v_gene: TRBV11-3; d_gene: NA; abundance: NA; CDR3aa: CASSLANYYGYTF; CDR3nt: TGTGCCAGCAGCTTAGCCAATTACTATGGCTACACCTTC
j_gene: TRBJ2-2; v_gene: TRBV27; d_gene: NA; abundance: NA; CDR3aa: CASRLLGVPGELFF; CDR3nt: TGTGCCAGCAGATTGCTCGGAGTGCCCGGGGAGCTGTTTTTT
j_gene: TRBJ2-3; v_gene: TRBV5-1; d_gene: TRBD2; abundance: NA; CDR3aa: CASTELAGVDTQYF; CDR3nt: TGCGCCAGCACCGAACTAGCGGGAGTAGATACGCAGTATTTT
j_gene: TRBJ2-7; v_gene: TRBV19; d_gene: NA; abundance: NA; CDR3aa: CASSIEGGTTYEQYF; CDR3nt: TGTGCCAGTAGTATTGAAGGCGGGACCACCTACGAGCAGTACTTC
j_gene: TRBJ1-2; v_gene: TRBV7-9; d_gene: NA; abundance: NA; CDR3aa: CASSPTTGNYGYTF; CDR3nt: TGTGCCAGCAGCCCCACTACCGGTAACTATGGCTACACCTTC
j_gene: TRBJ2-7; v_gene: TRBV6-6; d_gene: TRBD1; abundance: few; CDR3aa: CASSSWGTGNYEQYF; CDR3nt: TGTGCCAGCAGCTCTTGGGGGACAGGGAACTACGAGCAGTACTTC
j_gene: TRBJ1-1; v_gene: TRBV29-1; d_gene: TRBD1; abundance: NA; CDR3aa: CSVEMGEGAAEAFF; CDR3nt: TGCAGCGTTGAAATGGGAGAGGGGGCAGCTGAAGCTTTCTTT
j_gene: TRBJ2-2; v_gene: TRBV28; d_gene: NA; abundance: NA; CDR3aa: CASRQSQGYTGELFF; CDR3nt: TGTGCCAGCAGACAGAGCCAGGGGTACACCGGGGAGCTGTTTTTT
j_gene: TRBJ1-1; v_gene: TRBV28; d_gene: TRBD1; abundance: NA; CDR3aa: CASSFYQTGGEAFF; CDR3nt: TGTGCCAGCAGTTTCTACCAGACAGGGGGCGAAGCTTTCTTT
j_gene: TRBJ1-5; v_gene: TRBV28; d_gene: TRBD1; abundance: NA; CDR3aa: CASRTGGVSNQPQHF; CDR3nt: TGTGCCAGCAGAACAGGGGGGGTAAGCAATCAGCCCCAGCATTTT
j_gene: TRBJ2-7; v_gene: TRBV7-9; d_gene: TRBD1; abundance: NA; CDR3aa: CASSLGQGQFYEQYF; CDR3nt: TGTGCCAGCAGCCTCGGACAGGGGCAATTCTACGAGCAGTACTTC
j_gene: TRBJ1-5; v_gene: TRBV6-5; d_gene: NA; abundance: NA; CDR3aa: CASSYRGYSNQPQHF; CDR3nt: TGTGCCAGCAGTTACCGGGGGTATAGCAATCAGCCCCAGCATTTT
j_gene: TRBJ2-1; v_gene: TRBV7-3; d_gene: NA; abundance: NA; CDR3aa: CASSLLPNNEQFF; CDR3nt: TGTGCCAGCAGCTTACTACCAAACAATGAGCAGTTCTTC
j_gene: TRBJ1-2; v_gene: TRBV6-1; d_gene: NA; abundance: NA; CDR3aa: CASSEWPGSGYTF; CDR3nt: TGTGCCAGCAGTGAATGGCCAGGGTCCGGCTACACCTTC
j_gene: TRBJ1-2; v_gene: TRBV4-2; d_gene: NA; abundance: NA; CDR3aa: CASSQEKTLSYGYTF; CDR3nt: TGTGCCAGCAGCCAAGAAAAAACTCTGAGCTATGGCTACACCTTC
j_gene: TRBJ2-3; v_gene: TRBV29-1; d_gene: NA; abundance: once; CDR3aa: CSVLGQSTSTDTQYF; CDR3nt: TGCAGCGTTCTTGGACAGTCCACTAGCACAGATACGCAGTATTTT
j_gene: TRBJ1-3; v_gene: TRBV7-2; d_gene: NA; abundance: NA; CDR3aa: CASSYRDGWGTSAGNTIYF; CDR3nt: TGTGCCAGCAGCTACAGGGACGGGTGGGGGACCTCAGCGGGAAACACCATATATTTT
j_gene: TRBJ2-7; v_gene: TRBV5-6; d_gene: NA; abundance: NA; CDR3aa: CASTKGGELYEQYF; CDR3nt: TGTGCCAGCACCAAAGGAGGTGAGCTCTACGAGCAGTACTTC
j_gene: TRBJ1-5; v_gene: TRBV2; d_gene: NA; abundance: NA; CDR3aa: CASSWTSGGNQPQHF; CDR3nt: TGTGCCAGCAGTTGGACATCGGGGGGCAATCAGCCCCAGCATTTT
j_gene: TRBJ2-5; v_gene: TRBV15; d_gene: NA; abundance: NA; CDR3aa: CATSRGAPRPQETQYF; CDR3nt: TGTGCCACCAGCAGAGGGGCCCCTCGACCCCAAGAGACCCAGTACTTC
j_gene: TRBJ2-7; v_gene: TRBV4-1; d_gene: TRBD1; abundance: NA; CDR3aa: CASSQVGDRDHEQYF; CDR3nt: TGCGCCAGCAGCCAAGTAGGGGACAGGGACCACGAGCAGTACTTC
j_gene: TRBJ1-5; v_gene: TRBV7-2; d_gene: NA; abundance: NA; CDR3aa: CASSLVGGLNQPQHF; CDR3nt: TGTGCCAGCAGCTTAGTCGGGGGGCTTAATCAGCCCCAGCATTTT
j_gene: TRBJ2-5; v_gene: TRBV6-1; d_gene: NA; abundance: NA; CDR3aa: CASRAGVLEETQYF; CDR3nt: TGTGCCAGCCGTGCCGGCGTACTAGAGGAGACCCAGTACTTC
j_gene: TRBJ1-4; v_gene: TRBV11-2; d_gene: TRBD1; abundance: NA; CDR3aa: CASSLLGSGQGYEKLFF; CDR3nt: TGTGCCAGCAGCTTACTGGGGTCGGGACAGGGGTACGAAAAACTGTTTTTT
j_gene: TRBJ1-1; v_gene: TRBV11-3; d_gene: NA; abundance: NA; CDR3aa: CASSFDTAMNTEAFF; CDR3nt: TGTGCCAGCAGCTTTGATACAGCTATGAACACTGAAGCTTTCTTT
j_gene: TRBJ2-7; v_gene: TRBV11-1; d_gene: NA; abundance: NA; CDR3aa: CASSFPESYEQYF; CDR3nt: TGTGCCAGCAGCTTCCCGGAGTCCTACGAGCAGTACTTC
j_gene: TRBJ2-3; v_gene: TRBV4-2; d_gene: TRBD2; abundance: NA; CDR3aa: CASSPRSTSGTDTQYF; CDR3nt: TGTGCCAGCAGCCCCCGGTCCACTAGCGGCACAGATACGCAGTATTTT
j_gene: TRBJ2-7; v_gene: TRBV5-1; d_gene: TRBD1; abundance: NA; CDR3aa: CASSLVAGGGYEQYF; CDR3nt: TGCGCCAGCAGCTTGGTTGCAGGGGGCGGATACGAGCAGTACTTC
j_gene: TRBJ2-5; v_gene: TRBV5-1; d_gene: NA; abundance: NA; CDR3aa: CASSLPGPGETQYF; CDR3nt: TGCGCCAGCAGCTTACCAGGGCCAGGAGAGACCCAGTACTTC
j_gene: TRBJ1-1; v_gene: TRBV6-5; d_gene: TRBD1; abundance: NA; CDR3aa: CASSRWTGRTEAFF; CDR3nt: TGTGCCAGCAGTCGCTGGACAGGGCGGACTGAAGCTTTCTTT
j_gene: TRBJ2-2; v_gene: TRBV7-2; d_gene: NA; abundance: NA; CDR3aa: CASSRTRGGELFF; CDR3nt: TGTGCCAGCAGCCGGACTCGAGGCGGGGAGCTGTTTTTT
j_gene: TRBJ2-7; v_gene: TRBV27; d_gene: NA; abundance: NA; CDR3aa: CASSPSQGDSSYEQYF; CDR3nt: TGTGCCAGCAGTCCCTCACAGGGCGACTCTTCCTACGAGCAGTACTTC
j_gene: TRBJ2-7; v_gene: TRBV6-5; d_gene: TRBD1; abundance: NA; CDR3aa: CASSLGQATYEQYF; CDR3nt: TGTGCCAGCAGTTTGGGACAGGCCACCTACGAGCAGTACTTC
j_gene: TRBJ1-5; v_gene: TRBV4-3; d_gene: NA; abundance: NA; CDR3aa: CASSQDMRGGGPQHF; CDR3nt: TGCGCCAGCAGCCAAGATATGCGGGGGGGTGGGCCCCAGCATTTT
j_gene: TRBJ2-1; v_gene: TRBV2; d_gene: TRBD1; abundance: NA; CDR3aa: CASDPQGVTYNEQFF; CDR3nt: TGTGCCAGCGATCCACAGGGGGTGACCTACAATGAGCAGTTCTTC